This TCR beta chain stems from a study of beta chain features in type 1 diabetes. General observations from the study: For type 1 diabetes patients, VDJ junctions showed fewer insertions and more deletions. Researchers report that Type 1 diabetes patients had moderately but significantly shorter TCRB CDR3s across all four CD4+ subsets.

V shed 4 bases and J 2 bases; nucleotides not matched to a gene: 6. CDR3 length equals 16 residues. Germline-derived CDR1 and CDR2 are SGHVS and FQNEAQ. Expressed TCRB transcripts got sequenced, as all isolated RNA was reverse transcribed. Assay: immunoSEQ multiplex PCR; the TCRdb copy retains only in-frame clones and omits some. The profile shows 300,000 to 400,000 clones, roughly 12% of them singletons. Points on this clone: Its cognate antigen is unknown.

CD45RO/CCR7/CD25/CD127/CD95/CD27 staining was used to isolate CD4+ naive, central memory, regulatory and stem cell-like memory cells by sorting. The V and J genes are TRBV7-8 and TRBJ2-7, with 12 positions matching TRBD2. The receptor comes from a man aged 18 to 35 in good health. Sequences were obtained from naive CD4+ T cells from blood. CDR3 coding DNA: TGTGCCAGCAGCTCGACTAGCGGGAGCTTTACCTACGAGCAGTACTTC. Its protein is CASSSTSGSFTYEQYF.